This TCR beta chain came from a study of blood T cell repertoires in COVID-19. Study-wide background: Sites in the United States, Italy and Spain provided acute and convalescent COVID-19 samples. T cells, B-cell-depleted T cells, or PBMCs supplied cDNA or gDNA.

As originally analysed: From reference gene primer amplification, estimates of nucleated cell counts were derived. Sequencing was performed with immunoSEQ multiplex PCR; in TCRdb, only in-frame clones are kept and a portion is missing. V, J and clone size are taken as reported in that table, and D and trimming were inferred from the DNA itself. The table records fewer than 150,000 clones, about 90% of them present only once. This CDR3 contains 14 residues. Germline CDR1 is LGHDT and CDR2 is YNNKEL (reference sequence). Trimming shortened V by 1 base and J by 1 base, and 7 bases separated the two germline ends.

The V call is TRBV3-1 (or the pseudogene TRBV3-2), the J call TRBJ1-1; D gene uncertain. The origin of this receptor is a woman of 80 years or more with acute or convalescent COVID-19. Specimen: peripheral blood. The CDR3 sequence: CASSQVGRNTEAFF. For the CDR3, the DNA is TGTGCCAGCAGCCAAGTGGGGAGGAACACTGAAGCTTTCTTT.